This T cell receptor (beta chain) was recorded in a study of shared clonotypes between healthy human individuals. The germline V gene has CDR1 SGHKS and CDR2 YYEKEE (reference sequence). The CDR3 spans 13 residues. Between the trimmed V and J ends, which lost 2 bases and 1 base, there was a span of 6 bases. Generated by immunoSEQ multiplex PCR, the TCRdb table keeps only in-frame clones and is missing some. The sample holds about 490,000 clones, 70% to 85% seen once. The chain carries TRBV5-5 and TRBJ1-1, with no clear D. Material: PBMCs. The TCR was taken from a woman aged 40 to 49 in good health. Some clones in this sample may be carry-over from other donors' samples. Written as DNA, the CDR3 is TGTGCCAGCAGCTTCCAGCCGAACACTGAAGCTTTCTTT. Residues: CASSFQPNTEAFF.